Each of the 23 T cell receptor beta chains below was sequenced from the same sample in a study of T cell repertoires in cytomegalovirus infection (dated by TCRdb to about 2019). The sample's treatment or condition label, in plain terms: in vitro stimulation with specific CMV peptide epitopes to enrich CMV-specific T cells. For sequencing, an Illumina HiSeq 1500 was employed. TCRdb reran the public reads through fastp at Q25 and MiXCR, keeping productive beta chains. All rows with the same CDR3 protein become a single entry with the most common DNA and genes. The sample table records roughly 990,000 distinct CDR3 sequences; around 29% of these occur just once. Of the sample, 11% to 15% falls within the top ten clones. Their antigens remain unidentified. The sequences come from cultured CD8+ T cells from PBMCs, collected from culture after CMV antigen stimulation. The receptors were sampled from a human donor in good health (CMV status not recorded). Some clones in this sample may be carry-over from other donors' samples.

This clonotype occurred a few times. J is TRBJ2-3 and V is TRBV7-9; weak D call: TRBD2 (5 bases). This CDR3 has 14 residues. V gave up 4 bases and J gave up 4 bases, with 12 bases separating them. The V gene's germline CDR1 is SEHNR and CDR2 FQNEAQ (reference sequence). CDR3: CASSSPGSADTQYF. CDR3 bases: TGTGCCAGCAGCTCCCCGGGGTCGGCAGATACGCAGTATTTT.

There are a few counts of this clonotype. One junction end does not reproduce the germline sequence, and a read error may be involved. V and J are TRBV7-6 and TRBJ2-1, with 13 nucleotides matching TRBD2. The CDR3 extends over 17 amino acids. Germline lookup yields CDR1 SGHVS and CDR2 FNYEAQ. This CDR3 is CVSSTDLPGLAGNEQFF. In DNA, the CDR3 is TGTGTCAGCAGCACAGACTTACCGGGACTAGCGGGGAATGAGCAGTTCTTC.

The rearrangement links TRBV5-1 to TRBJ2-1, with 8 bases matching TRBD1. After removal of 4 bases from V and 4 bases from J, the junction contained 13 bases not matched to a gene. Germline CDR1 and CDR2: SGHRS and YFSETQ. This CDR3 contains 17 residues. The CDR3 bases are TGCGCCAGCAGCCCGGACAGGGAGGCCCTTTTATACAATGAGCAGTTCTTC. The encoded protein is CASSPDREALLYNEQFF.

The chain links TRBV7-9 to TRBJ1-2; D not certain. Germline CDR1 and CDR2: SEHNR and FQNEAQ (reference sequence). The V and J ends lost 3 bases and 7 bases respectively, with 15 bases between them. The CDR3 covers 14 residues. DNA of the CDR3: TGTGCCAGCAGCTTTGTGATGGAATATGCTGGCTACACCTTC. Its translation is CASSFVMEYAGYTF.

The J gene is TRBJ1-5, the V gene TRBV4-1, with D uncertain. CDR3 length: 17 residues. V lost 4 bases and J lost 1, with 17 bases in between. In germline, CDR1 is MGHRA, CDR2 YSYEKL. The CDR3 DNA reads as TGCGCCAGCAGCCGTGGCTGGGCAGGCGACAGCAATCAGCCCCAGCATTTT. This codes for CASSRGWAGDSNQPQHF.

This clonotype was detected many times. The chain joins TRBV19 to TRBJ1-2, with unresolved D. Germline loops: CDR1 LNHDA, CDR2 SQIVND (reference sequence). The CDR3 is 15 residues long. V gave up 0 bases and J gave up 7 bases, with 15 bases separating them. CDR3 region: CASSIDILGVSGYTF. CDR3 nucleotide sequence: TGTGCCAGTAGTATAGATATCCTCGGGGTATCTGGCTACACCTTC.

This clonotype was detected only a few times. This chain joins TRBV6-4 and TRBJ2-1, with 10 bases that match TRBD1. V lost 4 bases, J lost 3 bases, and 0 bases stayed unmatched. This CDR3 has 14 amino acids. Germline CDR1 MRHNA, CDR2 SNTAGT. The CDR3 DNA reads as TGTGCCAGCAGTGGGGACAGGGGCTACAATGAGCAGTTCTTC. Its protein is CASSGDRGYNEQFF.

The V gene is TRBV29-1, the J gene TRBJ2-7, with TRBD1 matching over 7 bases. Germline trimming cut 3 bases from V and 7 bases from J; bases unmatched to any gene: 9. CDR3 size: 13 residues. CDR1 and CDR2 from the germline V gene are SQVTM and ANQGSEA. The CDR3 reads CSVEWSTGSEQYF. DNA for the CDR3: TGCAGCGTTGAGTGGTCGACAGGGAGTGAGCAGTACTTC.

This clonotype was found a few times. CDR3: CASSLWSGQKSNYGYTF. The CDR3 DNA sequence: TGTGCCAGCAGCTTATGGTCAGGGCAAAAATCTAACTATGGCTACACCTTC. The chain employs TRBV7-6 and TRBJ1-2; a weak D match, TRBD1 (5 bases). Germline loops: CDR1 SGHVS, CDR2 FNYEAQ. Trimming stripped 2 bases from V and 0 bases from J, with 16 bases between. This CDR3 region has 17 residues.

V and J are TRBV11-1 and TRBJ1-1; D is undetermined. This CDR3 is 13 amino acids long. CDR1 is SGHAT and CDR2 is FQDESV in the germline V gene (reference sequence). V was shortened by 2 bases and J by 7 bases, with 11 bases between the two germline ends. This chain's CDR3 is CASSLLRRSEAFF. The CDR3 coding sequence is TGTGCCAGCAGCTTACTCAGGCGGAGTGAAGCTTTCTTT.

The CDR3 nucleotides read TGTGCCAGCAGTTCGACGGAAATCCCTTATGGCTACACCTTC. It yields the protein CASSSTEIPYGYTF. The chain combines TRBV6-5 with TRBJ1-2, with no clear D. Trimming pared 4 bases from V and 5 bases from J, leaving 14 bases between. The CDR3 extends over 14 amino acids. From germline, CDR1 is MNHEY and CDR2 SVGAGI.

The chain joins TRBV4-3 to TRBJ2-7; D not certain. Trimming removed 0 bases at V and 3 bases at J, with 6 bases between. Germline-derived CDR1 and CDR2 are LGHNA and YSLEER. The CDR3 is made up of 13 amino acids. CDR3 sequence (DNA): TGCGCCAGCAGCCAAGATAGGTTCTACGAGCAGTACGTC. The encoded protein is CASSQDRFYEQYV.

The count of this clonotype is one. The gene calls are TRBV27 and TRBJ1-6; D is perhaps TRBD1 (5 bases). V shed 5 bases and J shed 10 bases, with 15 bases lying between them. CDR1 and CDR2 (germline): MNHEY, SMNVEV (reference sequence). The CDR3 covers 14 residues. The CDR3 here is CASSKGATGSPLHF. As DNA, the CDR3 is TGTGCCAGCAGTAAAGGGGCAACCGGCTCACCCCTCCACTTT.

This clonotype was counted between two and nine times. The rearrangement joins TRBV7-8 to TRBJ1-2, with D unresolved. CDR1 and CDR2 (germline): SGHVS, FQNEAQ. The CDR3 is 15 amino acids. V gave up 4 bases and J gave up 0 bases, with 12 bases separating them. CDR3 DNA: TGTGCCAGCAGCTCGGACCGCTATCCTAACTATGGCTACACCTTC. Translated, it gives CASSSDRYPNYGYTF.

V is TRBV12-3 or TRBV12-4 and J is TRBJ2-7, with D tentatively TRBD1 (6 bases). This CDR3 has 15 residues. V was trimmed by 3 bases and J by 5 bases, leaving 17 bases between them. CDR3 sequence (DNA): TGTGCCAGCAGTTTGGGCTACAGGGTTAGCGACGAGCAGTACTTC. This encodes CASSLGYRVSDEQYF.

V is TRBV20-1 and J is TRBJ2-5; TRBD1 might be the D (5 bases). Deletions cut 3 bases from V and 4 bases from J, with 15 bases between. This CDR3 comprises 14 residues. In germline, CDR1 is DFQATT, CDR2 SNEGSKA (reference sequence). CDR3 bases: TGCAGTGCTAGGTGGTGGCAGGGTGTAGAGACCCAGTACTTC. Encoded protein: CSARWWQGVETQYF.

V gene TRBV7-9 combines with J gene TRBJ1-1; 7 positions match TRBD1. The CDR3 extends over 17 amino acids. Unmatched junction bases numbered 14, after V lost 2 bases and J lost 5 bases. Germline-derived CDR1 and CDR2 are SEHNR and FQNEAQ (reference sequence). The CDR3 sequence: CASSLPGRQGRWTEAFF. The CDR3 bases are TGTGCCAGCAGCTTACCCGGCCGACAGGGCAGATGGACTGAAGCTTTCTTT.

The chain couples TRBV11-1 to TRBJ2-2, with TRBD2 as a possible D gene (5 bases). V was pared by 6 bases and J by 4 bases, with 18 bases between. Germline loops: CDR1 SGHAT, CDR2 FQDESV (reference sequence). This CDR3 spans 16 amino acids. CDR3 nucleotides: TGTGCCAGCAGATCCTTTGCGCGGGCCTTCACCGGGGAGCTGTTTTTT. This gives the protein CASRSFARAFTGELFF.

There are a few counts of this clonotype. The chain couples TRBV13 to TRBJ1-5; D possibly corresponds to TRBD1 (5 bases). Trimming cost V 0 bases and J 4 bases, with 10 bases left between them. Germline CDR1 reads PRHDT; CDR2 reads FYEKMQ (reference sequence). The CDR3 totals 15 residues. The CDR3 loop reads CASSLGRARNQPQHF. The CDR3 DNA reads as TGTGCCAGCAGCTTAGGCAGGGCGAGAAATCAGCCCCAGCATTTT.

The chain uses TRBV6-1 and TRBJ2-7; the match to TRBD1 covers 12 bases. Germline values: CDR1 MNHNS, CDR2 SASEGT. The CDR3 is made up of 14 amino acids. The ends lost 3 bases at V and 7 bases at J; junction bases unmatched: 4. This CDR3 reads CASSDGTGGREQYF. DNA for the CDR3: TGTGCCAGCAGTGACGGGACAGGGGGCCGGGAGCAGTACTTC.

This clonotype was observed a few times. The J gene is TRBJ1-2, the V gene TRBV6-6; D call uncertain. This CDR3 is 13 amino acids long. In germline, CDR1 is MNHNY, CDR2 SVGAGI (reference sequence). Between the trimmed V and J ends, which lost 10 bases and 0 bases, there was a span of 12 bases. CDR3 nucleotides: TGTGCCACAAGGACGGCCTCTAACTATGGCTACACCTTC. Its protein product is CATRTASNYGYTF.

Only a few counts were recorded for this clonotype. The gene calls are TRBV6-1 and TRBJ2-1; 8 nucleotides line up with TRBD2. CDR1 is MNHNS, CDR2 SASEGT, per germline. J lost 0 bases, V lost 5 bases, and 6 bases had no gene match. This CDR3 is 16 amino acids long. For the CDR3, the DNA is TGTGCCAGCAGTACCTGGCGGGGGGTCTCCTACAATGAGCAGTTCTTC. Its protein is CASSTWRGVSYNEQFF.

The gene calls are TRBV4-1 and TRBJ2-2, with D hard to call. Looked up from germline, CDR1 is MGHRA and CDR2 is YSYEKL. Between the trimmed V and J ends, which lost 4 bases and 2 bases, there was a span of 8 bases. CDR3 length: 14 residues. The CDR3 sequence is CASSPYQNTGELFF. DNA for the CDR3: TGCGCCAGCAGCCCCTATCAAAACACCGGGGAGCTGTTTTTT.